This TCR beta chain is from a study of T-cell reconstitution after alpha-beta-depleted transplantation in children. General study findings and limits: Newly made T cells mostly supplied T-cell counts and diversity one year after transplant.

This clonotype was observed a single time. Antigen unknown. A read error may be the cause here, since a much bigger clone is one base away. Likely a read error: the CDR3 ends without its conserved phenylalanine or tryptophan. Unique molecular identifiers were built into the TCRbeta library. TCRdb called the PCR reads again in MiXCR, with one record for every CDR3 protein. The table has almost 500,000 distinct CDR3 sequences, about 11% seen once; the top ten hold around 2%. This clonotype was obtained from a child under 10 years old with inherited bone marrow failure, due to receive a stem cell transplant. This specimen was PBMCs, taken before TCRalphabeta/CD19-depleted stem cell transplant.

The CDR3 reads CASSGFTGELFV. DNA for the CDR3: TGCGCCAGCAGTGGCTTCACCGGGGAGCTGTTTGTT. This chain links TRBV10-2 with TRBJ2-2; the D is unclear. This CDR3 comprises 12 residues. The V end lost 4 bases, the J end lost 4 bases, and 4 bases lay between the germline ends. In germline, CDR1 is WSHSY, CDR2 SAAADI.